This TCR beta chain came from a study of shared clonotypes between healthy human individuals. CD8 cells classed as naive were CD45RO-negative and positively selected for CCR7, excluding terminally differentiated effector memory CD45RA+ cells. All participating donors were Caucasian adults from Nashville, Tennessee. Method: immunoSEQ multiplex PCR; TCRdb's copy keeps in-frame clones and lacks some. The sample lists nearly 2 million clones; approximately 94% were seen once. Study-wide points: Depth of sequencing was expected to influence donor clonotype sharing.

A note on this clone: Its target is not known.

Germline values: CDR1 SGHTA, CDR2 FQGNSA. The V end was cut by 6 bases, the J end by 4 bases, with 15 bases between. The CDR3 has 14 residues. This TCR was recovered from a man aged 18 to 29 in good health. Sequencing used naive CD8+ T cells sorted from blood. The rearrangement links TRBV7-2 to TRBJ1-2, with D uncertain. In DNA, the CDR3 is TGTGCCAGCAGTCAACCGACCGAGACCTATGGCTACACCTTC. Translation: CASSQPTETYGYTF.